This T cell receptor beta chain was identified during a study of blood T cell repertoires in COVID-19. Across the study: The analysed material was cDNA or gDNA that came from T cells, B-cell-depleted T cells, or PBMCs.

Authors' processing steps: By means of reference gene primer amplification, nucleated cell counts were estimated. TCRdb's table, derived via immunoSEQ multiplex PCR, lists solely in-frame clones and lacks some. That table is the source of V, J and clone size, and D and trimming were worked out from the DNA. The table includes 150,000 to 200,000 clones, about 83% detected once. In its sample, this clone was seen a few times. V lost 0 bases to trimming and J lost 1 base, with 6 bases between them. This CDR3 has 14 amino acids. The J gene is TRBJ1-1, the V gene TRBV23-1, with a weak D call TRBD1 (5 bases). TRBV23-1 carries the ORF label, with uncertain function. Input material: peripheral blood. The receptor's source is a human donor in a cohort sampled during active COVID-19. CDR3 nucleotide sequence: TGCGCCAGCAGTCAATCGGGGCCGAACACTGAAGCTTTCTTT. Translated, it gives CASSQSGPNTEAFF.